This T cell receptor (beta chain) emerged from a study of glioma-infiltrating T cells after dendritic cell vaccination. Study in general: Patients received autologous tumor lysate-pulsed dendritic cell vaccination between about 2003 and 2013.

Assay used: immunoSEQ multiplex PCR; TCRdb lists only in-frame clones, some missing. Among 50,000 to 60,000 clones listed, around 85% were seen once. This sample's time point: after dendritic cell vaccination, including at tumor progression/relapse. This sample comprised blood, obtained after dendritic cell vaccination. The sequence came from a human donor with glioblastoma.

CDR3 bases: TGTGCCAGCAGCTTAGTAGGTGGGGCGGCGAACTATGGCTACACCTTC. It translates to CASSLVGGAANYGYTF. The V gene is TRBV11-2, the J gene TRBJ1-2; maybe TRBD1 (5 bases). With 1 base removed from V and 2 bases from J, the gap between germline ends came to 14 bases. Germline-derived CDR1 and CDR2 are SGHAT and FQNNGV. The CDR3 extends over 16 amino acids.